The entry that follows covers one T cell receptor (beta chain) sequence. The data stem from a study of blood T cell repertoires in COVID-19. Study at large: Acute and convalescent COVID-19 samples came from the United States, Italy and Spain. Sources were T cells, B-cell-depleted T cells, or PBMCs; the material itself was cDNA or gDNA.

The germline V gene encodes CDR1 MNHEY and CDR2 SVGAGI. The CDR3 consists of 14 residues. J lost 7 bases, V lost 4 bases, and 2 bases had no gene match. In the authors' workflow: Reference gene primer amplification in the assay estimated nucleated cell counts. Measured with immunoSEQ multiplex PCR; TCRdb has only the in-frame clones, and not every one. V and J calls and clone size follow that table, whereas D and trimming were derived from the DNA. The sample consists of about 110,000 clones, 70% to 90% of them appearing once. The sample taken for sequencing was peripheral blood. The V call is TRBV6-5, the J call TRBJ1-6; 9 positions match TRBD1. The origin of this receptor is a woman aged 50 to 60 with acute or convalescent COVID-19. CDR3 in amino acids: CASSFGQGNSPLHF. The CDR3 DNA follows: TGTGCCAGCAGTTTCGGACAGGGGAATTCACCCCTCCACTTT.